These 5 T cell receptor beta chains share one sample of origin, sequenced in a study of beta chain features in type 1 diabetes. Overall study findings and caveats: People with Type 1 diabetes carried modestly yet significantly shorter TCRB CDR3s in all four CD4+ subsets.

Since all of the isolated RNA was reverse transcribed, expressed TCRB transcripts were what got sequenced. Clones were read by immunoSEQ multiplex PCR, and TCRdb kept only the in-frame ones, dropping some. The sample has 500,000 to 850,000 clones; 11% to 15% are singletons. Their target antigens are unknown. The sequencing input was naive CD4+ T cells from blood. The origin of the receptors is a man between 18 and 29 years old with type 1 diabetes.

This clone was observed a few times. The genes are TRBV2 and TRBJ2-7; no clear D gene. The germline V gene has CDR1 SNHLY and CDR2 FYNNEI. This CDR3 comprises 11 residues. The V end lost 11 bases, the J end lost 2 bases, and 10 bases lay between the germline ends. The CDR3 is CALLQTYEQYF. The CDR3 DNA reads as TGTGCCCTGTTACAGACCTACGAGCAGTACTTC.

The sample holds a few counts of this clone. The V call is TRBV7-9, the J call TRBJ1-6, with D maybe TRBD1 (5 bases). With 1 base removed from V and 6 bases from J, the gap between germline ends came to 13 bases. CDR3 length equals 16 residues. CDR1 and CDR2 (germline): SEHNR, FQNEAQ (reference sequence). The CDR3: CASSLGVGRANSPLHF. CDR3 DNA: TGTGCCAGCAGCTTAGGAGTGGGCAGGGCTAATTCACCCCTCCACTTT. Filled out from reference TRBV7-9 and TRBJ1-6, the complete variable domain reads DTGVSQNPRHKITKRGQNVTFRCDPISEHNRLYWYRQTLGQGPEFLTYFQNEAQLEKSRLLSDRFSAERPKGSFSTLEIQRTEQGDSAMYLCASSLGVGRANSPLHFGNGTRLTVT.

The rearrangement joins TRBV5-1 to TRBJ2-3, with 7 bases that match TRBD1. The CDR3 spans 16 residues. Germline V gene sequence: CDR1 SGHRS, CDR2 YFSETQ. With 2 bases clipped from V and 5 bases from J, the junction kept 11 bases outside the gene matches. The chain's CDR3 is CASSFTDRWERDTQYF. The CDR3 DNA sequence: TGCGCCAGCAGCTTTACGGACAGGTGGGAACGAGATACGCAGTATTTT. Together with reference TRBV5-1 and TRBJ2-3, the CDR3 gives the full variable domain: KAGVTQTPRYLIKTRGQQVTLSCSPISGHRSVSWYQQTPGQGLQFLFEYFSETQRNKGNFPGRFSGRQFSNSRSEMNVSTLELGDSALYLCASSFTDRWERDTQYFGPGTRLTVL.

The sample holds a few counts of this clone. V is TRBV28 and J is TRBJ2-1; no definite D call. CDR1 MDHEN and CDR2 SYDVKM come from the germline V gene. The V end lost 6 bases, the J end lost 5 bases, and 8 bases lay between the germline ends. The CDR3 runs to 12 residues. The CDR3 loop is CASRILNNEQFF. Written as DNA, the CDR3 is TGTGCCAGCAGGATATTAAACAATGAGCAGTTCTTC.

This clone was counted a few times. The chain employs TRBV23-1 and TRBJ1-2; D is perhaps TRBD1 (6 bases). TRBV23-1 is noted as an ORF with a role that remains uncertain. V gave up 6 bases and J gave up 2 bases, with 10 bases separating them. The CDR3 has 13 residues. The CDR3 here is CASSFTGNYGYTF. The CDR3 DNA is TGCGCCAGCAGCTTTACAGGGAACTATGGCTACACCTTC.